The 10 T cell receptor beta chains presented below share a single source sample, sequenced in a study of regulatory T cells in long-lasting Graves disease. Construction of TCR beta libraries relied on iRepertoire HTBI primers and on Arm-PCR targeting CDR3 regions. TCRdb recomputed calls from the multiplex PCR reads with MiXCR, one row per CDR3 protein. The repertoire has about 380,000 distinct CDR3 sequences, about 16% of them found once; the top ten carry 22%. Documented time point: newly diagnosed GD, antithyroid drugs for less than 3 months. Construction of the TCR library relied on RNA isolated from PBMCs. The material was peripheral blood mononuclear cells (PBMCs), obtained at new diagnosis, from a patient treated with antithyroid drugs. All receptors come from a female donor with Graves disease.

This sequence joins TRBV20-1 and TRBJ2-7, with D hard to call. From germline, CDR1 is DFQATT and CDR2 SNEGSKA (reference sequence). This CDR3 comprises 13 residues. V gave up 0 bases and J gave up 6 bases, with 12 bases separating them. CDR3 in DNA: TGCAGTGCTAGAGACGCCAGGATAGTCGAGCAGTACTTC. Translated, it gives CSARDARIVEQYF.

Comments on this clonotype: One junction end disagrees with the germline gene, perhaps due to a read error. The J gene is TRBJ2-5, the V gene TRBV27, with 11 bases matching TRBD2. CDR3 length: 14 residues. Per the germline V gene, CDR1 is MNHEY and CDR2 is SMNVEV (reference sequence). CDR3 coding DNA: TGTGCCGGCAGGGGACTAGCGGCTACCGGGACCCAGTACTTC. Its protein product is CAGRGLAATGTQYF.

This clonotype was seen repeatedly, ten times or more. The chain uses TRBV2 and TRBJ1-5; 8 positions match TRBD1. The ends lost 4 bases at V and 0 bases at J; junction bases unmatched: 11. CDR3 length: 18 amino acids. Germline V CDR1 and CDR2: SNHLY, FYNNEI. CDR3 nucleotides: TGTGCCAGCAGTGCTATGGGGACAGGAGAATATAGCAATCAGCCCCAGCATTTT. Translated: CASSAMGTGEYSNQPQHF.

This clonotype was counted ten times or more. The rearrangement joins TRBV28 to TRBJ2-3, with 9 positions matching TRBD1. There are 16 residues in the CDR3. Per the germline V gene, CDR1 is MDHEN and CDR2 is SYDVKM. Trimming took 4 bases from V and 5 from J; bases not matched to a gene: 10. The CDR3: CASSSRNRGLVDTQYF. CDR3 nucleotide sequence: TGTGCCAGCAGTTCCAGAAACAGGGGGCTTGTAGATACGCAGTATTTT.

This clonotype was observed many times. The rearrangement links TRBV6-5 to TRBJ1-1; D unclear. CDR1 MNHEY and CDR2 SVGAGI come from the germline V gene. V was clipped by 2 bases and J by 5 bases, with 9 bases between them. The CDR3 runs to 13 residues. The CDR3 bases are TGTGCCAGCAGTTACGGGCTGCGTACTGAAGCTTTCTTT. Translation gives CASSYGLRTEAFF.

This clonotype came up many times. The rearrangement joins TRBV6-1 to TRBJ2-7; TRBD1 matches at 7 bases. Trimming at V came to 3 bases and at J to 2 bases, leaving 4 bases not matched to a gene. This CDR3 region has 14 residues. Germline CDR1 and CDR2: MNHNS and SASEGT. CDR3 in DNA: TGTGCCAGCAGTGAGCGACAGGGACCCTACGAGCAGTACTTC. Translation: CASSERQGPYEQYF.

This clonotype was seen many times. The CDR3 spells CSARDLGRETQYF. CDR3 nucleotides: TGCAGTGCTAGAGATCTGGGGCGTGAGACCCAGTACTTC. V and J are TRBV20-1 and TRBJ2-5; D perhaps matches TRBD1 (5 bases). CDR1 is DFQATT, CDR2 SNEGSKA, per germline (reference sequence). The CDR3 covers 13 residues. Trimming left V 0 bases short and J 5 bases short, with 10 bases between.

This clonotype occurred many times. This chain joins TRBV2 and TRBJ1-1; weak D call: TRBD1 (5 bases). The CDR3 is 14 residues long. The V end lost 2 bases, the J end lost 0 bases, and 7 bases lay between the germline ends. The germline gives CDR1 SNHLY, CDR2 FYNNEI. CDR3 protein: CASSELTVNTEAFF. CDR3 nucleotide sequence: TGTGCCAGCAGTGAATTGACAGTGAACACTGAAGCTTTCTTT.

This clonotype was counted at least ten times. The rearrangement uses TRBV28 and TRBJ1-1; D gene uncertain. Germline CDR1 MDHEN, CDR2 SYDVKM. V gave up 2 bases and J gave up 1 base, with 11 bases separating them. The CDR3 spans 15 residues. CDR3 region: CASSLTQRWNTEAFF. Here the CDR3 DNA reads TGTGCCAGCAGTTTAACCCAACGCTGGAACACTGAAGCTTTCTTT.

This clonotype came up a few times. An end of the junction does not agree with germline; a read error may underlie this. The CDR3 sequence: CANSLARGLAGGLTDTQYF. CDR3 DNA: TGTGCCAACAGCTTAGCGCGGGGCCTAGCGGGAGGACTCACAGATACGCAGTATTTT. This chain joins TRBV7-2 and TRBJ2-3; 11 bases are shared with TRBD2. The CDR3 loop spans 19 amino acids. Germline CDR1 reads SGHTA; CDR2 reads FQGNSA.